These 19 T cell receptor beta chains came from one sample sequenced in a study of T cells after yellow fever vaccination. Each CDR3 protein gets one entry after TCRdb re-called the 5' RACE reads with MiXCR. The table has tens of thousands of distinct CDR3 sequences, less than 8.5% seen once. The source material was CD8+ T cells sorted from PBMCs, sampled 15 days after the yellow fever booster vaccination. The receptors were sampled from a man aged 25-45 years who received the YFV17D yellow fever vaccine.

Many counts were recorded for this clonotype. In nucleotides, the CDR3 is TGCGCCAGCAGCTTTCGCGGGGTCTCTTACGAGCAGTACTTC. Encoded protein: CASSFRGVSYEQYF. The rearrangement joins TRBV5-1 to TRBJ2-7; D is possibly TRBD2 (6 bases). V was cut by 2 bases and J by 4 bases, with 13 bases left in between. Germline assignment: CDR1 SGHRS and CDR2 YFSETQ. The CDR3 sequence is 14 residues long.

This clonotype turned up a few times. A much larger clone lies a single base off, so this may be a read error. The V and J genes are TRBV20-1 and TRBJ2-5; 9 bases fit TRBD2. This CDR3 region has 15 residues. CDR1 is DFQATT, CDR2 SNEGSKA, per germline (reference sequence). CDR3 sequence: CCARGGTSSQGAQYF. CDR3 bases: TGCTGTGCTAGAGGAGGGACTAGCAGTCAGGGGGCCCAGTACTTC.

This clonotype appeared many times. This sequence joins TRBV6-2 or TRBV6-3 and TRBJ2-1; 10 positions agree with TRBD1. This CDR3 has 15 amino acids. CDR1 MNHEY and CDR2 SVGEGT come from the germline V gene. Trimming took 7 bases from V and 10 from J; bases not matched to a gene: 13. CDR3 DNA: TGTGCCAGCAAGACCGGGACAGGGGAGTTAGGGGAGCAGTTCTTC. Protein: CASKTGTGELGEQFF.

A remark on this clonotype: Just one base apart from a much larger clone, this may be a read error. The chain joins TRBV20-1 to TRBJ2-3, with 9 bases identical to TRBD2. The junction had 9 bases not matched to a gene; V was cut back by 6 bases and J by 2 bases. Germline V gives CDR1 DFQATT, CDR2 SNEGSKA (reference sequence). This CDR3 region has 15 residues. As DNA, the CDR3 is TGCAGTGCCATCTTCGCGGGAGGGGTCACAGATACGCAGTATTTT. Translated: CSAIFAGGVTDTQYF.

V gene TRBV7-2 combines with J gene TRBJ1-2, with D possibly TRBD1 on 5 matching bases. With 1 base removed from V and 2 bases from J, the gap between germline ends came to 11 bases. Germline CDR1 and CDR2: SGHTA and FQGNSA. CDR3 length: 15 amino acids. The DNA for the CDR3 is TGTGCCAGCAGCTTAGGGGTTAGACAGAACTATGGCTACACCTTC. Its translation: CASSLGVRQNYGYTF.

This clonotype came up many times. The genes are TRBV5-1 and TRBJ2-3; D is tentatively TRBD1 or TRBD2 (5 bases each). The CDR3 consists of 13 residues. Germline CDR1 and CDR2: SGHRS and YFSETQ. Trimming cost V 3 bases and J 5 bases, with 10 bases left between them. The chain's CDR3 is CASSWDEVDTQYF. CDR3 sequence (DNA): TGCGCCAGCAGCTGGGACGAGGTAGATACGCAGTATTTT.

This clonotype was detected many times. The chain recombines TRBV5-1 with TRBJ2-1, with 10 positions matching TRBD2. The CDR3 length is 15 residues. The V gene's germline CDR1 is SGHRS and CDR2 YFSETQ. The V and J ends lost 0 bases and 7 bases, in that order; junction bases with no gene match: 4. CDR3 sequence (DNA): TGCGCCAGCAGCTTGGAAGCGGGAGGGCCTAATGAGCAGTTCTTC. It specifies CASSLEAGGPNEQFF.

This clonotype was detected many times. CDR3 sequence: CASSLTGAKSTDTQYF. The CDR3, as DNA: TGTGCCAGCAGCCTGACAGGGGCTAAAAGCACAGATACGCAGTATTTT. The chain combines TRBV27 with TRBJ2-3; 8 nucleotides line up with TRBD1. Germline CDR1 and CDR2: MNHEY and SMNVEV (reference sequence). The CDR3 has 16 residues. The ends lost 6 bases at V and 0 bases at J; junction bases unmatched: 8.

This clonotype was counted many times. The chain combines TRBV4-3 with TRBJ2-2; 8 bases fit TRBD2. Germline trimming cut 0 bases from V and 3 bases from J; bases unmatched to any gene: 15. In germline, CDR1 is LGHNA, CDR2 YSLEER. This CDR3 has 20 amino acids. The CDR3 is CASSQDWLAGGGGDTGELFF. The CDR3 bases are TGCGCCAGCAGCCAAGATTGGTTGGCGGGAGGAGGCGGGGACACCGGGGAGCTGTTTTTT.

This clonotype was seen repeatedly, ten times or more. V gene TRBV10-3 combines with J gene TRBJ2-3; 8 bases match TRBD2. Germline V gene sequence: CDR1 ENHRY, CDR2 SYGVKD. V shed 10 bases, J shed 4 bases, and the junction held 7 bases outside the gene matches. CDR3 length equals 13 residues. CDR3 protein: CATRSGSADTQYF. The CDR3 coding sequence is TGTGCCACGCGAAGCGGGAGTGCAGATACGCAGTATTTT.

This clonotype was seen a few times. The V gene is TRBV7-6, the J gene TRBJ2-7, with 9 bases matching TRBD1. The germline gives CDR1 SGHVS, CDR2 FNYEAQ. Trimming removed 7 bases from V and 5 bases from J; junction bases left unmatched: 9. The CDR3 runs 14 residues. The CDR3, as DNA: TGTGCCAGCACCCTCGGGGACAGGGACCACGAGCAGTACTTC. This codes for CASTLGDRDHEQYF.

This clonotype was counted at least ten times. This chain uses TRBV6-2 or TRBV6-3 with TRBJ2-2; no firm D call. This CDR3 is 16 amino acids long. Germline CDR1 MNHEY, CDR2 SVGEGT. V lost 2 bases, J lost 7 bases, and 17 bases lay in between. CDR3 coding DNA: TGTGCCAGCAGTTACCAGTCGGCGTTTGGCTTCGGGGAGCTGTTTTTT. It yields the protein CASSYQSAFGFGELFF.

This clonotype was recorded many times. The V gene is TRBV6-5, the J gene TRBJ2-5, with 7 bases lining up with TRBD1. The CDR3 is 12 residues long. With 8 bases clipped from V and 5 bases from J, the junction kept 5 bases outside the gene matches. Germline CDR1 reads MNHEY; CDR2 reads SVGAGI. In DNA form, the CDR3 reads TGTGCCAGCCAGGGGGACGGGGAGACCCAGTACTTC. Its protein is CASQGDGETQYF.

This clonotype appeared many times. This chain links TRBV5-5 with TRBJ1-1; no firm D call. Germline V gene sequence: CDR1 SGHKS, CDR2 YYEKEE (reference sequence). The CDR3 runs 13 residues. V dropped 1 base and J dropped 2 bases, with 6 bases sitting between them. This CDR3 reads CASSLPPNTEAFF. In DNA form, the CDR3 reads TGTGCCAGCAGCTTGCCCCCAAACACTGAAGCTTTCTTT.

This clonotype was counted ten times or more. The chain links TRBV7-9 to TRBJ2-5; no definite D call. CDR1 is SEHNR and CDR2 is FQNEAQ in the germline V gene (reference sequence). The CDR3 length is 12 residues. CDR3 loop: CAERVNQETQYF. CDR3 sequence (DNA): TGTGCAGAACGGGTTAACCAAGAGACCCAGTACTTC.

This clonotype has ten or more counts. This chain connects TRBV27 to TRBJ1-4; D unclear. The CDR3 is made up of 14 amino acids. The germline V gene has CDR1 MNHEY and CDR2 SMNVEV (reference sequence). Trimming took off 6 bases at V and 5 bases at J, with 13 bases between the two ends. The CDR3 bases are TGTGCCAGCAGCCCCCAGACCTTAAATGAAAAACTGTTTTTT. Protein sequence: CASSPQTLNEKLFF.

This clonotype was seen at least ten times. The J gene is TRBJ2-1, the V gene TRBV5-6, with 12 bases matching TRBD1. V dropped 3 bases and J dropped 10; count of bases not matched to a gene: 5. This CDR3 comprises 14 residues. Germline CDR1 and CDR2: SGHDT and YYEEEE. The CDR3 is CASSSGTGGREQFF. The CDR3 DNA follows: TGTGCCAGCAGCTCCGGGACAGGGGGCAGGGAGCAGTTCTTC. Full variable domain (missing parts from reference TRBV5-6 and TRBJ2-1): DAGVTQSPTHLIKTRGQQVTLRCSPKSGHDTVSWYQQALGQGPQFIFQYYEEEERQRGNFPDRFSGHQFPNYSSELNVNALLLGDSALYLCASSSGTGGREQFFGPGTRLTVL.

As regards this clonotype: This may be a read error, as it is one base from a much larger clone. The gene calls are TRBV13 and TRBJ2-1; 10 positions agree with TRBD2. The CDR3 extends over 15 amino acids. The germline CDR1 and CDR2 sequences are PRHDT and FYEKMQ (reference sequence). CDR3 sequence reads: CTSSLGLAGANEQFF. CDR3 DNA sequence: TGTACCAGCAGCTTAGGCCTAGCGGGAGCGAATGAGCAGTTCTTC.

This clonotype was found many times. This sequence joins TRBV6-1 and TRBJ2-1; D perhaps matches TRBD1 (6 bases). V lost 8 bases, J lost 5 bases, and 13 bases lay in between. The CDR3 is 13 residues long. Germline CDR1 is MNHNS and CDR2 is SASEGT. The CDR3 coding sequence is TGTGCCAGCGATTCAGGGGTAAACAATGAGCAGTTCTTC. Protein sequence: CASDSGVNNEQFF.